This T cell receptor (beta chain) was recorded in a study of blood T cells in healthy people across ages. The CDR3 is 13 residues long. V lost 7 bases to trimming and J lost 1 base, with 10 bases between them. Findings and caveats of the study: Across the age range, TCR beta diversity per million T cells fell in a roughly linear way. When set beside aged donors, long-lived donors presented more naive CD4+ cells and higher diversity.

This clonotype has more than one count but fewer than ten. Its antigen is not known. The sample providers were healthy Caucasian people from Russia, aged roughly 6 to 95. A second PCR, run for about 7 to 12 cycles, used a sample-barcoded 5' primer plus a J-beta primer mix. CDR3-containing paired-end reads numbering at least 3 million came from each sample. One entry per CDR3 protein results from TCRdb running MiXCR on the 5' RACE reads. Seen here are roughly 1.5 million distinct CDR3 sequences, around 40% observed once, and the top ten hold approximately 4.1%. J is TRBJ2-5 and V is TRBV12-3 or TRBV12-4; tentative D call: TRBD2 (6 bases). The clonotype comes from a woman aged 18-30 years in good health. Sequencing was carried out using blood. CDR3 protein: CASILGGQETQYF. In nucleotides, the CDR3 is TGTGCCAGCATCCTCGGGGGCCAAGAGACCCAGTACTTC.